This entry features one T cell receptor beta chain sequence. The antigen is undetermined. Other DNA sequences in the same sample also yield this CDR3. This sample was included in a study of Ad26.COV2.S vaccination and SARS-CoV-2 variants. Findings of the study overall: Post-vaccination breadth of spike-specific CD8+ and CD4+ T cell responses was reportedly substantial.

Sequencing was performed with immunoSEQ multiplex PCR; in TCRdb, only in-frame clones are kept and a portion is missing. The sample lists over 200,000 clones, 70% to 90% occurring once. Treatment meaning: roughly 19 received Ad26.COV2.S at low or high dose, single or two shots; 5 received placebo; per-sample allocation not given. Collection of samples fell on day 63 after the first vaccine or placebo injection. Within Boston, the person who donated was an adult of 18-55 years. Germline CDR1 and CDR2: KGHDR and SFDVKD. The CDR3 is made up of 14 amino acids. Losses at the gene ends were 4 bases for V and 3 bases for J; bases not matched to a gene: 3.

This receptor was identified in a person aged 18-65 years who received the Ad26.COV2.S COVID-19 vaccine or a placebo. The chain recombines TRBV24-1 with TRBJ2-3, with 7 bases fitting TRBD1. The source material was peripheral blood, sampled in a trial of Ad26.COV2.S vaccine versus placebo. CDR3 residues: CATSDPRGTDTQYF. The CDR3 DNA reads TGTGCCACCAGTGACCCCAGGGGGACAGATACGCAGTATTTT.